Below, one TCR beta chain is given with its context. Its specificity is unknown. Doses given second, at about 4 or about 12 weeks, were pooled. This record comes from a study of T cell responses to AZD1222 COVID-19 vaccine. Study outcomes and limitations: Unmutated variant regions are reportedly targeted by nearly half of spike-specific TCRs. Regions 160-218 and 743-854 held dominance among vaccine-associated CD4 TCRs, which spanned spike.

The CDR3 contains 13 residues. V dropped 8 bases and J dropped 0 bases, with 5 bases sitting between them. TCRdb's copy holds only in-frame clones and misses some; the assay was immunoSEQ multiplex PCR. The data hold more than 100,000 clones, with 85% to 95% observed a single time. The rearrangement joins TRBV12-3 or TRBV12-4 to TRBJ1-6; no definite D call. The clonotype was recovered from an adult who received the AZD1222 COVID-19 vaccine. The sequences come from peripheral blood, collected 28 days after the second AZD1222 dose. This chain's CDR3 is CASGSSYNSPLHF. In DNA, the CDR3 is TGTGCCAGCGGAAGCTCCTATAATTCACCCCTCCACTTT.